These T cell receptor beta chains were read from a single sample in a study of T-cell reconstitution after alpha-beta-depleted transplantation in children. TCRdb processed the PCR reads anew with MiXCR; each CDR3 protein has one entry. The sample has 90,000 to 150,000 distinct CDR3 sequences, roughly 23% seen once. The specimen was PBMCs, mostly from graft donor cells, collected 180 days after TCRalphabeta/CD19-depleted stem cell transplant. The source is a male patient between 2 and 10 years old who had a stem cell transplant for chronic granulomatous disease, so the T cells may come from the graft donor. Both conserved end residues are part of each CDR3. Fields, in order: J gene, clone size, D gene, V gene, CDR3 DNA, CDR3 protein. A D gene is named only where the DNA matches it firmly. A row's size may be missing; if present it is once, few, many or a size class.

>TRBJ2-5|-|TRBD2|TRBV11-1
TGTGCCAGCAGCTTAGGGGAACTAGCGGGAGTCTTTCATTGGGAGACCCAGTACTTC
CASSLGELAGVFHWETQYF
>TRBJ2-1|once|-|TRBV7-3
TGTGCCAGCAGCTTAGGGGGGAGGATGAATGAGCAGTTCTTC
CASSLGGRMNEQFF
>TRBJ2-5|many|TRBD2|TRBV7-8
TGTGCCAGCAGCTTATCGCTAGCGGGAGTCTTCTTC
CASSLSLAGVFF
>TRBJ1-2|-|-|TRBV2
TGTGCCCTCTGTCCAAGGGGAGGGGGTGGCTACACCTTC
CALCPRGGGGYTF
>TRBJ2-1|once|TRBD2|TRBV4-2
TGTGCCAGCAGCCAAGCCCCCGTGACTAGCGGCTACAATGAGCAGTTCTTC
CASSQAPVTSGYNEQFF
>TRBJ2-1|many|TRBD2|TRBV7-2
TGTGCCAGCAGCTTTGGGGTGGGGGGGTCAAACAATGAGCAGTTCTTC
CASSFGVGGSNNEQFF
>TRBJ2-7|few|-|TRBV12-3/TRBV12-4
TGTGCCAGCAGTTTCGGGTCCAGCGGACTCTACGAGCAGTACTTC
CASSFGSSGLYEQYF
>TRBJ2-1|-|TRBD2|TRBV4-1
TGCGCCAGCAGCCGCCCGGGACTAGCGGGGGGGCCTGCTGAGCAGTTCTTC
CASSRPGLAGGPAEQFF
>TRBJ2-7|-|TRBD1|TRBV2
TGTGCCATCTGCCGGGGACAGGGTCCCTACGAGCAGTACTTC
CAICRGQGPYEQYF
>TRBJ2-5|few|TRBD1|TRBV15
TGTGCCACCGGAAGGAACAGGGGTGGATCAGAGACCCAGTACTTC
CATGRNRGGSETQYF
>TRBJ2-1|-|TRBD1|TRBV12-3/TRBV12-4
TGTGCCAGCAGAAAACAGGGGACCCCCTACAATGAGCAGTTCTTC
CASRKQGTPYNEQFF
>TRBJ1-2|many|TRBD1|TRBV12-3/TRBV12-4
TGTGCCAGCAGTTTAATCGGAGGGGGCCTTTGGAGGGGCTACACCTTC
CASSLIGGGLWRGYTF
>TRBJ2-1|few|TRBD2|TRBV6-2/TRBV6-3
TGTGCCAGCAGTTGGGGATCAAGAGCGGGATCTTTGCCCGAGCAGTTCTTC
CASSWGSRAGSLPEQFF
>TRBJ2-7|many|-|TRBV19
TGTGCCAGATCCTCTGGGGGGCCTTTCTTCCACGAGCAGTACTTC
CARSSGGPFFHEQYF
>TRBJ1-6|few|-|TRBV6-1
TGTGCCAGCAGCACCTCGGGTGGTAATTCACCCCTCCACTTT
CASSTSGGNSPLHF
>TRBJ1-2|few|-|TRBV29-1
TGCAGCGCCGGTCGGGCCGAGTATAACTATGGCTACACCTTC
CSAGRAEYNYGYTF
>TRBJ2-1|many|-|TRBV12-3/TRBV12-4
TGTGCCAGCAGCTTAGTTTACAATGAGCAGTTCTTC
CASSLVYNEQFF
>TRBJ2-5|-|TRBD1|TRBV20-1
TGCAGTGCCAAAGGGGGCGGAGAGACCCAGTACTTC
CSAKGGGETQYF
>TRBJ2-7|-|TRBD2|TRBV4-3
TGCGCCAGCAGCCAAGACGTGGGACTAACCTACGAGCAGTACTTC
CASSQDVGLTYEQYF
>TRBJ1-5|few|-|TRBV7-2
TGTGCCAGCAGCCTACGACAGATCAATCAGCCCCAGCATTTT
CASSLRQINQPQHF
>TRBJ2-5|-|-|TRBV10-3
TGTGCCATCAGTGAGCCAGTCCCGGGACCAACTGATCCGTACTTC
CAISEPVPGPTDPYF
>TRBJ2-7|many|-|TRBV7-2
TGTGCCAGCAGCTTAGACCGGGACGTTTCCTACGAGCAGTACTTC
CASSLDRDVSYEQYF
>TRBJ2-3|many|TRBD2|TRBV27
TGTGCCAGCAGTTTATGGCGGGGGGCGAGATCCGCAGATACGCAGTATTTT
CASSLWRGARSADTQYF
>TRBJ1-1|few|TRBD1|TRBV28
TGTGCCAGCAGAACGGGGACAGCCAACACTGAAGCTTTCTTT
CASRTGTANTEAFF
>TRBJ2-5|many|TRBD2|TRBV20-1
TGCAGTGCTCTAGCGGGGGGACTCCAAGAGACCCAGTACTTC
CSALAGGLQETQYF
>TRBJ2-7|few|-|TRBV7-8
TGTGCCAGCAGGAAAGAGCAGTACTTC
CASRKEQYF